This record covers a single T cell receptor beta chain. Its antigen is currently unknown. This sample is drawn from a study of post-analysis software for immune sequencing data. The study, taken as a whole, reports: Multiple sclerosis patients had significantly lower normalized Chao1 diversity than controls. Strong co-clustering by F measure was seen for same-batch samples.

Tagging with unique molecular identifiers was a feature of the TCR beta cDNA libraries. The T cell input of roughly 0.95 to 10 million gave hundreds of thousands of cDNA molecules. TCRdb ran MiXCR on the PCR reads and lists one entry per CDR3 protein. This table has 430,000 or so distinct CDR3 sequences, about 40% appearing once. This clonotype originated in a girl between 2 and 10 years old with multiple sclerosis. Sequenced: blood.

CDR3 region: CASSWGRVSYEQYF. The CDR3 DNA reads TGTGCCAGCAGTTGGGGCAGGGTATCCTACGAGCAGTACTTC. This rearrangement joins TRBV27 to TRBJ2-7, with D tentatively TRBD1 (5 bases). This CDR3 spans 14 amino acids. The V gene's germline CDR1 is MNHEY and CDR2 SMNVEV (reference sequence). V was shortened by 4 bases and J by 1 base, with 11 bases between the two germline ends.